Each of the 29 T cell receptor beta chains below was sequenced from the same sample in a study of regulatory T cells. The antigens these receptors bind are not known. Primers: 52 TRBV forward and 13 TRBJ reverse. Generated by immunoSEQ multiplex PCR, the TCRdb table keeps only in-frame clones and is missing some. Of tens of thousands of clones listed, about nine tenths were seen once; the top ten hold under 2.5%. Whole-study results and caveats: In CD3G-deficient patients, conventional CD4+ T cells were enriched for hydrophobic CDR3 residues at positions 6 and 7.

Sequenced material: conventional CD4+ T cells sorted from blood. These receptors were obtained from a person under 30 with CD3G deficiency.

This chain connects TRBV28 to TRBJ2-7; either TRBD1 or TRBD2 may supply D (7 bases each). The germline V and J ends were trimmed by 10 bases and 0 bases, with 13 bases remaining between them. Germline loops: CDR1 MDHEN, CDR2 SYDVKM. The CDR3 has 13 amino acids. The CDR3 protein is CATQGGPSYEQYF. CDR3 bases: TGTGCCACTCAGGGGGGGCCCTCCTACGAGCAGTACTTC.

J is TRBJ2-5 and V is TRBV6-6, with TRBD1 identical over 10 bases. V was clipped by 3 bases and J by 4 bases; unmatched bases: 2. The CDR3 totals 14 residues. Germline values: CDR1 MNHNY, CDR2 SVGAGI (reference sequence). CDR3 loop: CASSYGQGGETQYF. The CDR3 bases are TGTGCCAGCAGTTATGGACAGGGGGGAGAGACCCAGTACTTC.

CDR3 in amino acids: CASSPGGTGAYEQYF. DNA for the CDR3: TGTGCCAGCTCACCGGGCGGGACAGGGGCATACGAGCAGTACTTC. The chain recombines TRBV18 with TRBJ2-7, with 10 bases matching TRBD1. Losses at the gene ends were 3 bases for V and 4 bases for J; bases not matched to a gene: 6. There are 15 residues in the CDR3. CDR1 is KGHSH, CDR2 LQKENI, per germline.

The V gene is TRBV7-8, the J gene TRBJ2-3, with D perhaps TRBD1 (6 bases). This CDR3 region has 14 residues. V lost 5 bases and J 3 bases, leaving 12 bases between the germline ends. Germline CDR1 is SGHVS and CDR2 is FQNEAQ. CDR3 loop: CASSPGQITDTQYF. Written as DNA, the CDR3 is TGTGCCAGCAGCCCCGGACAGATTACAGATACGCAGTATTTT.

The chain couples TRBV5-1 to TRBJ1-1, with D possibly being TRBD1 (6 bases). Trimming removed 2 bases from V and 4 bases from J, with 12 bases in between. Germline loops: CDR1 SGHRS, CDR2 YFSETQ. The length of the CDR3 is 14 residues. As DNA, the CDR3 is TGCGCCAGCAGCTTTGGGGGCGCCGCCACTGAAGCTTTCTTT. Residues: CASSFGGAATEAFF.

This clone came up once. The chain has TRBV11-2 and TRBJ2-2; no firm D call. CDR3 size: 14 residues. V lost 1 base to trimming and J lost 3 bases, with 6 bases between them. The germline V gene has CDR1 SGHAT and CDR2 FQNNGV. In DNA, the CDR3 is TGTGCCAGCAGCTTAGTACATTACACCGGGGAGCTGTTTTTT. This gives the protein CASSLVHYTGELFF.

This sequence joins TRBV6-1 and TRBJ2-7; 7 nucleotides match TRBD1. The V gene's germline CDR1 is MNHNS and CDR2 SASEGT. The CDR3 is 15 residues long. Trimming at V came to 6 bases and at J to 6 bases, leaving 14 bases not matched to a gene. The CDR3, as DNA: TGTGCCAGCAGGTCTGGGGTACAGGGGTCACGCGAGCAGTACTTC. Amino acid sequence: CASRSGVQGSREQYF.

V usage is TRBV5-1 and J usage is TRBJ1-1; D gene ambiguous. The CDR3 runs to 14 residues. Germline loops: CDR1 SGHRS, CDR2 YFSETQ. Trimming pared 2 bases from V and 1 base from J, leaving 9 bases between. The CDR3 is CASSFRGQNTEAFF. The CDR3 DNA is TGCGCCAGCAGCTTCCGCGGGCAGAACACTGAAGCTTTCTTT.

This rearrangement joins TRBV10-2 to TRBJ2-7; tentatively, D is TRBD1 or TRBD2 (5 bases each). The CDR3 runs 12 residues. Germline V gene lookup returns CDR1 WSHSY and CDR2 SAAADI. Trimming removed 10 bases from V and 2 bases from J, with 12 bases in between. The CDR3, as DNA: TGCGCCACCGGGACGTCCCCCTACGAGCAGTACTTC. The encoded protein is CATGTSPYEQYF.

V usage is TRBV7-2 and J usage is TRBJ2-2; D is ambiguous. The CDR3 covers 14 residues. Trimming cost V 5 bases and J 8 bases, with 15 bases left between them. The germline V gene has CDR1 SGHTA and CDR2 FQGNSA. The CDR3 bases are TGTGCCAGCAGCCTTTGGAGCTCAGCTGGGGAGCTGTTTTTT. Amino acids: CASSLWSSAGELFF.

CDR3: CASSRGAGYEQYF. DNA of the CDR3: TGTGCCAGCTCACGAGGGGCCGGGTACGAGCAGTACTTC. V is TRBV18 and J is TRBJ2-7; the D call may be TRBD1 or TRBD2 (5 bases each). CDR1 KGHSH and CDR2 LQKENI come from the germline V gene. There are 13 residues in the CDR3. Trimming took 4 bases from V and 4 from J, leaving 11 bases between them.

The chain recombines TRBV28 with TRBJ1-2, with TRBD1 matching 10 bases. Germline V CDR1 and CDR2: MDHEN, SYDVKM. Trimming removed 6 bases from V and 1 base from J; junction bases left unmatched: 5. The CDR3 has 15 amino acids. CDR3 bases: TGTGCCAGCAGGGGGGGGACAGGGGTTAACTATGGCTACACCTTC. Its translation: CASRGGTGVNYGYTF.

The rearrangement links TRBV11-2 to TRBJ2-3; 8 bases align to TRBD1. Looked up from germline, CDR1 is SGHAT and CDR2 is FQNNGV. V lost 5 bases, J lost 8 bases, and 12 bases stayed unmatched. The CDR3 runs 15 residues. The CDR3 DNA is TGTGCCAGCAGCCACCGACAGGGGTGGACGTCTACGCAGTATTTT. It yields the protein CASSHRQGWTSTQYF.

V usage is TRBV4-1 and J usage is TRBJ2-3, with D possibly being TRBD2 (6 bases). Germline lookup yields CDR1 MGHRA and CDR2 YSYEKL. The V and J ends lost 1 base and 10 bases respectively, with 12 bases between them. CDR3 length equals 13 residues. CDR3 protein: CASSQVSGEAQYF. In nucleotides, the CDR3 is TGCGCCAGCAGCCAAGTGTCGGGAGAGGCGCAGTATTTT.

This chain uses TRBV5-1 with TRBJ2-2, with 10 bases that match TRBD1. The V gene's germline CDR1 is SGHRS and CDR2 YFSETQ. The CDR3 totals 14 residues. After removal of 3 bases from V and 6 bases from J, the junction contained 2 bases not matched to a gene. CDR3 sequence: CASSSGQGAGELFF. The CDR3 DNA is TGCGCCAGCAGCTCCGGACAGGGGGCCGGGGAGCTGTTTTTT.

This clone appeared once. The chain recombines TRBV18 with TRBJ1-3; D is uncertain. There are 15 residues in the CDR3. Deletions cut 3 bases from V and 7 bases from J, with 16 bases between. Germline CDR1 is KGHSH and CDR2 is LQKENI. The CDR3 loop reads CASSPSGGQRNTIYF. The CDR3 bases are TGTGCCAGCTCACCGAGTGGAGGCCAGAGGAACACCATATATTTT.

This clone was seen only a few times. The gene calls are TRBV5-1 and TRBJ1-1; no reliable D call. CDR1 is SGHRS, CDR2 YFSETQ, per germline. The CDR3 covers 14 residues. Trimming shortened V by 4 bases and J by 6 bases, and 16 bases separated the two germline ends. The CDR3 loop is CASSPLEGGSEAFF. The CDR3 region has the DNA TGCGCCAGCAGCCCCCTGGAGGGCGGCTCTGAAGCTTTCTTT.

The genes are TRBV6-1 and TRBJ1-3; D is perhaps TRBD1 (5 bases). CDR3 length equals 13 residues. V dropped 1 base and J dropped 8 bases, with 9 bases sitting between them. Per the germline V gene, CDR1 is MNHNS and CDR2 is SASEGT. The CDR3 coding sequence is TGTGCCAGCAGTGAAGAGAGGGGACACACCATATATTTT. Protein product: CASSEERGHTIYF.

In this sample, this clone turned up a few times. V and J are TRBV10-3 and TRBJ2-7; no firm D call. The CDR3 has 13 residues. V was cut by 5 bases and J by 7 bases, with 15 bases left in between. Germline values: CDR1 ENHRY, CDR2 SYGVKD. CDR3 bases: TGTGCCATCAGTTCTCTGCGGCTGGGGGAGCAGTACTTC. Encoded protein: CAISSLRLGEQYF.

V usage is TRBV28 and J usage is TRBJ2-2; 9 nucleotides agree with TRBD1. Germline CDR1 reads MDHEN; CDR2 reads SYDVKM. The CDR3 is 15 amino acids. The trim removed 3 bases at V and 4 bases at J, leaving 3 bases unmatched. CDR3 DNA sequence: TGTGCCAGCAGTTTCAGGACAGGGGTCACCGGGGAGCTGTTTTTT. Translation: CASSFRTGVTGELFF.

Only a few counts were recorded for this clone. This chain joins TRBV6-1 and TRBJ2-3; 9 bases line up with TRBD2. This CDR3 comprises 14 residues. Germline-derived CDR1 and CDR2 are MNHNS and SASEGT. Trimming took 8 bases from V and 1 from J; bases not matched to a gene: 4. The CDR3 bases are TGTGCCAGCGGTAGCGGGGGAGGCACAGATACGCAGTATTTT. The encoded protein is CASGSGGGTDTQYF.

V gene TRBV28 combines with J gene TRBJ1-2; 9 nucleotides match TRBD1. V was clipped by 5 bases and J by 4 bases; unmatched bases: 8. CDR3 size: 15 residues. The germline gives CDR1 MDHEN, CDR2 SYDVKM. In DNA form, the CDR3 reads TGTGCCAGCAGTCGGGGGACAGGGAGGGGCTATGGCTACACCTTC. Protein sequence: CASSRGTGRGYGYTF.

There are a few counts of this clone. V and J are TRBV6-1 and TRBJ2-7; D is possibly TRBD1 (5 bases). V was clipped by 7 bases and J by 0 bases, with 10 bases between them. The germline CDR1 and CDR2 sequences are MNHNS and SASEGT. The CDR3 contains 13 residues. CDR3 nucleotides: TGTGCCAGCACACAGGTTAGCTCCTACGAGCAGTACTTC. Protein product: CASTQVSSYEQYF.

In its sample, this clone was seen once. V gene TRBV25-1 combines with J gene TRBJ2-3, with D possibly being TRBD2 (7 bases). Trimming pared 1 base from V and 3 bases from J, leaving 14 bases between. CDR3 length: 16 amino acids. CDR1 is MGHDK, CDR2 SYGVNS, per germline. CDR3 amino acids: CASSESVGGATDTQYF. CDR3 nucleotide sequence: TGTGCCAGCAGTGAATCGGTGGGGGGGGCTACAGATACGCAGTATTTT.

J is TRBJ1-1 and V is TRBV6-1; D is uncertain. The CDR3 has 12 residues. Trimming cost V 5 bases and J 11 bases, with 15 bases left between them. Germline CDR1 MNHNS, CDR2 SASEGT. Here the CDR3 reads CASSMSRQRAFF. The CDR3 DNA reads TGTGCCAGCAGTATGTCAAGGCAGCGGGCTTTCTTT.

The chain employs TRBV6-1 and TRBJ2-2; a possible D gene is TRBD2 (5 bases). Per germline, CDR1 MNHNS and CDR2 SASEGT. Deletions cut 1 base from V and 6 bases from J, with 12 bases between. This CDR3 region has 15 residues. For the CDR3, the DNA is TGTGCCAGCAGTGAAGTGGGTGAGAGGGCCGGGGAGCTGTTTTTT. It encodes CASSEVGERAGELFF.

This clone was found a few times. The chain combines TRBV11-2 with TRBJ1-6; D call uncertain. The CDR3 extends over 14 amino acids. Trimming removed 0 bases from V and 7 bases from J, with 7 bases in between. Germline lookup yields CDR1 SGHAT and CDR2 FQNNGV. DNA for the CDR3: TGTGCCAGCAGCTTAGATCCCTTGAATTCACCCCTCCACTTT. Translating it yields CASSLDPLNSPLHF.

The CDR3 coding sequence is TGTGCCAGCAGGCCCCTGAGGAACACTGAAGCTTTCTTT. Translation gives CASRPLRNTEAFF. J is TRBJ1-1 and V is TRBV6-6; D remains unclear. The CDR3 is 13 amino acids. The germline CDR1 and CDR2 sequences are MNHNY and SVGAGI (reference sequence). Trimming took off 6 bases at V and 1 base at J, with 9 bases between the two ends.

The chain combines TRBV6-6 with TRBJ2-7; D perhaps matches TRBD2 (5 bases). Germline loops: CDR1 MNHNY, CDR2 SVGAGI (reference sequence). With 1 base removed from V and 6 bases from J, the gap between germline ends came to 10 bases. The CDR3 covers 13 residues. CDR3 DNA: TGTGCCAGCAGTTACTACGGGATGGGCGAGCAGTACTTC. Its translation is CASSYYGMGEQYF.